This T cell receptor (beta chain) was recorded in a study of cytomegalovirus exposure and HLA in healthy donors. Study details: Assignment to the Caucasian-associated ancestry cluster applied to approximately 80% of the roughly 400 genotyped donors.

Findings of the study overall: The authors assumed roughly uniform sequencing depth across donors for presence/absence analyses. Reportedly, fewer N-insertions than the 666-donor mean appeared in an Asian-associated ancestry cluster in a later analysis.

Comment on this clone: Its antigen is undetermined.

The germline V gene has CDR1 MNHNS and CDR2 SASEGT. The CDR3 has 13 residues. J was trimmed by 5 bases and V by 6 bases; bases with no gene match: 7. Primers included in the PCR were 60 Vbeta and 13 Jbeta primers. Sequencing was performed with immunoSEQ multiplex PCR; in TCRdb, only in-frame clones are kept and a portion is missing. The data show 150,000 to 200,000 clones, with 65% to 80% seen just once and approximately 2.4% held by the top ten. Source material: PBMCs. The TCR comes from a middle-aged woman in good health and CMV-seropositive. V usage is TRBV6-1 and J usage is TRBJ2-7, with 7 bases identical to TRBD1. CDR3 sequence (DNA): TGTGCCAGCAGCAGACAGGGTTCCGACGAGCAGTACTTC. Encoded protein: CASSRQGSDEQYF.